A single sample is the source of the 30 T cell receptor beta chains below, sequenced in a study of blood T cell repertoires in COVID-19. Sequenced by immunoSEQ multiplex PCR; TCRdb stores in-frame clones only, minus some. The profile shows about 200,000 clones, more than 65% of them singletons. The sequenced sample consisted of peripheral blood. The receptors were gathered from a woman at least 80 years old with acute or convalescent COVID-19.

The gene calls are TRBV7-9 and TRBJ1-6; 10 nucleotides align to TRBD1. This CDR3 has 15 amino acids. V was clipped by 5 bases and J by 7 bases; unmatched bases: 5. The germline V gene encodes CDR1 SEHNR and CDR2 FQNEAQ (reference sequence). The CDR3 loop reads CASSPGDRGNSPLHF. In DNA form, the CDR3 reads TGTGCCAGCAGCCCCGGGGACAGGGGAAATTCACCCCTCCACTTT.

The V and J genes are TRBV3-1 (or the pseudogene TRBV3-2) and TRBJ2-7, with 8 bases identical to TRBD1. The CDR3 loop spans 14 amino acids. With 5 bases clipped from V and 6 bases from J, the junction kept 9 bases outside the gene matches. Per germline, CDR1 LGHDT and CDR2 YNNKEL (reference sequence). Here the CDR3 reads CASSTDRAGSEQYF. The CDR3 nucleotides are TGTGCCAGCAGCACGGACAGGGCGGGAAGCGAGCAGTACTTC.

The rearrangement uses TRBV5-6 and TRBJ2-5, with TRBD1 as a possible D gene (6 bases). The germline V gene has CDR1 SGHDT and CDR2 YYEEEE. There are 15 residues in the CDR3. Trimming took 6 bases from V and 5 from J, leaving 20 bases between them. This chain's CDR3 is CASTPSPNRAETQYF. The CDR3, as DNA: TGTGCCAGCACCCCCTCCCCAAACAGGGCGGAGACCCAGTACTTC.

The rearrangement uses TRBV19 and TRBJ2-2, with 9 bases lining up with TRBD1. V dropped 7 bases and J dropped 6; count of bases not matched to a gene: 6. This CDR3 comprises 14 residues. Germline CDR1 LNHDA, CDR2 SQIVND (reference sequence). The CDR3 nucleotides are TGTGCCAGTACCACCGACAGGGGGGCCGGGGAGCTGTTTTTT. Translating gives CASTTDRGAGELFF.

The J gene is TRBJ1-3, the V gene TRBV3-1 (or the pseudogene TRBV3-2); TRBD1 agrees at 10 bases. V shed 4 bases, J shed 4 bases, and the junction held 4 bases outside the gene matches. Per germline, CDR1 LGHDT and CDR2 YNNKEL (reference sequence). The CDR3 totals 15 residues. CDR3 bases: TGTGCCAGCAGCCTGGGACAGGGGTTAGGAAACACCATATATTTT. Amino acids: CASSLGQGLGNTIYF.

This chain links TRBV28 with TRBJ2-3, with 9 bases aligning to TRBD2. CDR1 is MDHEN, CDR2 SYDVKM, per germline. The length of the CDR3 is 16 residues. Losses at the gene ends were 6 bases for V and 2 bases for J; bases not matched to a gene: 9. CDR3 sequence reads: CASRRTGTSLTDTQYF. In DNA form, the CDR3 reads TGTGCCAGCAGACGTACCGGGACTAGCCTCACAGATACGCAGTATTTT.

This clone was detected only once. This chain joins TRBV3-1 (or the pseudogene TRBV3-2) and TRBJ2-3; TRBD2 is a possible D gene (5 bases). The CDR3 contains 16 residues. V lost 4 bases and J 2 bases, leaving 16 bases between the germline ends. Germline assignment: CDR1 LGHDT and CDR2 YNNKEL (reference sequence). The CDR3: CASSPEGIGVTDTQYF. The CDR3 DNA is TGTGCCAGCAGCCCAGAGGGCATCGGGGTCACAGATACGCAGTATTTT.

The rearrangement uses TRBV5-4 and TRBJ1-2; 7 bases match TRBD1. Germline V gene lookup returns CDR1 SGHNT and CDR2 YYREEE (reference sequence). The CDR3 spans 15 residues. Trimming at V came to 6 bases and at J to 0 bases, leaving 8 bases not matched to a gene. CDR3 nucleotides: TGTGCCAGCAACATGAACAGGGGATCTAACTATGGCTACACCTTC. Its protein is CASNMNRGSNYGYTF.

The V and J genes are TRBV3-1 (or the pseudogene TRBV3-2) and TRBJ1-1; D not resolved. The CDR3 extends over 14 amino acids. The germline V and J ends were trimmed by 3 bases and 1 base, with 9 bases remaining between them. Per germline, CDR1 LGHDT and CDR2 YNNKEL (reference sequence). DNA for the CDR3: TGTGCCAGCAGCCAGAGGGAGGCGAACACTGAAGCTTTCTTT. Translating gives CASSQREANTEAFF.

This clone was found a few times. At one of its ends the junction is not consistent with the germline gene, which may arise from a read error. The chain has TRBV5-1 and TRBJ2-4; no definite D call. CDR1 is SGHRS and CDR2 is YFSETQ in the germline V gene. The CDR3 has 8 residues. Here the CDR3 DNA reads TGCGCCAGCATACGGTTGAACTTC. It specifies CASIRLNF.

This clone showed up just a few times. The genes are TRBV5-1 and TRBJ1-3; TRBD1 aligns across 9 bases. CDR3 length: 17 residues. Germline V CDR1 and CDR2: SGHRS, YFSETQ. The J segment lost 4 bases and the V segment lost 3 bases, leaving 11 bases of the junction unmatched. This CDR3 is CASSWGPGQGPGNTIYF. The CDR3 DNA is TGCGCCAGCAGCTGGGGACCGGGACAGGGACCCGGAAACACCATATATTTT.

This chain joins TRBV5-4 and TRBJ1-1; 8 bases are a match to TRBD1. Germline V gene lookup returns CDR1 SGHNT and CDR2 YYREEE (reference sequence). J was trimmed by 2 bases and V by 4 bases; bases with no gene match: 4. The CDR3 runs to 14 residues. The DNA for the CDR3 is TGTGCCAGCAGCGAGGGGACAGGTAACACTGAAGCTTTCTTT. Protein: CASSEGTGNTEAFF.

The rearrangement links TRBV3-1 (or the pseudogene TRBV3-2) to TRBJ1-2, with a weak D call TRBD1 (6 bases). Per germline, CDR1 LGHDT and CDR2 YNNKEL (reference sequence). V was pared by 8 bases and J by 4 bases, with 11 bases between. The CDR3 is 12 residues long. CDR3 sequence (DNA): TGTGCCAGCCAACAGGACAGCTATGGCTACACCTTC. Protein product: CASQQDSYGYTF.

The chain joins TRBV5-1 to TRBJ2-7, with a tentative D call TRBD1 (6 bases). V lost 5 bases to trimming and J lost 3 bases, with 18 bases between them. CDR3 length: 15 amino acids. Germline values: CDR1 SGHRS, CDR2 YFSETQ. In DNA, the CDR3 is TGCGCCAGCAGTATAGATCTACAGGGCTTCTACGAGCAGTACTTC. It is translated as CASSIDLQGFYEQYF.

The CDR3 nucleotides read TGCAGCGTTGCGGGGGTTGGGAATTTAGAGACCCAGTACTTC. It is translated as CSVAGVGNLETQYF. The gene calls are TRBV29-1 and TRBJ2-5, with D tentatively TRBD2 (6 bases). V lost 4 bases and J 4 bases, leaving 16 bases between the germline ends. The germline V gene has CDR1 SQVTM and CDR2 ANQGSEA. The CDR3 consists of 14 residues.

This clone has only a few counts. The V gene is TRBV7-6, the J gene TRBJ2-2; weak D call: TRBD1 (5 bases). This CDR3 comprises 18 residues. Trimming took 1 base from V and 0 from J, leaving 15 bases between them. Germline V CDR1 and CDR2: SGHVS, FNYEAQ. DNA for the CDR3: TGTGCCAGCAGCTTAGGACAGACCGCCCCTGCGAACACCGGGGAGCTGTTTTTT. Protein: CASSLGQTAPANTGELFF.

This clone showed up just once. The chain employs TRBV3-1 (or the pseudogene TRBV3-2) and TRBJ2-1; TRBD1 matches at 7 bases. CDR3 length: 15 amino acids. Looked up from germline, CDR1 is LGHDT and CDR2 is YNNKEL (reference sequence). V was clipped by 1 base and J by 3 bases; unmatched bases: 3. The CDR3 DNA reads TGTGCCAGCAGCCAAGCCGGGACAGTCTACAATGAGCAGTTCTTC. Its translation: CASSQAGTVYNEQFF.

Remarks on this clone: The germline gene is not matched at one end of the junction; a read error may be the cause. The CDR3 reads CASREVPGQGYGYTF. The CDR3, as DNA: TGTGCCAGCAGGGAAGTCCCGGGACAGGGATATGGCTACACCTTC. The chain is built from TRBV6-1 and TRBJ1-2, with TRBD1 matching 9 bases. Germline V gene data show CDR1 as MNHNS and CDR2 as SASEGT. This CDR3 is built from 15 residues.

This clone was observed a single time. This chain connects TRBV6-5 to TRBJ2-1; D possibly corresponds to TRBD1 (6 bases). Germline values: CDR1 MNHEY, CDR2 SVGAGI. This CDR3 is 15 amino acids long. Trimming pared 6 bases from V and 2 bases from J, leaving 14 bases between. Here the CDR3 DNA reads TGTGCCAGCAGACCTTCCGGGACACCCTACAATGAGCAGTTCTTC. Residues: CASRPSGTPYNEQFF.

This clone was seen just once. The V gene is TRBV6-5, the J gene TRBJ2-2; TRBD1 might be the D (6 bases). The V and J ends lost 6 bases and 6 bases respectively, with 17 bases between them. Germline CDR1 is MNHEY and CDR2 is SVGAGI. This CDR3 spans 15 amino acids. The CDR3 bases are TGTGCCAGCAGGGACAGAAGCTTAGTTCCCGGGGAGCTGTTTTTT. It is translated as CASRDRSLVPGELFF.

DNA of the CDR3: TGTGCCAGCAGCCGGACAGGGAACTATGGCTACACCTTC. It codes for CASSRTGNYGYTF. The rearrangement joins TRBV5-8 to TRBJ1-2; TRBD1 agrees at 8 bases. This CDR3 comprises 13 residues. Germline CDR1 reads SGHTS; CDR2 reads YDEGEE. The V gene end was trimmed by 4 bases and the J gene end by 2 bases; junction bases not matched to a gene: 1.

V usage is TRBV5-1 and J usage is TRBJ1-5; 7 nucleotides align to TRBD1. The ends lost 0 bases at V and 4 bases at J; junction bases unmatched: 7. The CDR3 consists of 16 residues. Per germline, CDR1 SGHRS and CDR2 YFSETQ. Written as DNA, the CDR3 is TGCGCCAGCAGCTTGGCCCCAGGGGGAAGGAATCAGCCCCAGCATTTT. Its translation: CASSLAPGGRNQPQHF.

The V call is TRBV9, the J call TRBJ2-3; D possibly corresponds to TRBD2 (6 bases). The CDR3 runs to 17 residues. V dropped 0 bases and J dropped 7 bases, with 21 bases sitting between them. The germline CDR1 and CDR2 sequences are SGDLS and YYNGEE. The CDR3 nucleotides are TGTGCCAGCAGCGTAGCTACGGGTCAGGCGGGATCTTATACGCAGTATTTT. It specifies CASSVATGQAGSYTQYF. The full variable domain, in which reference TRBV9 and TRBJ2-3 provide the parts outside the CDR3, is DSGVTQTPKHLITATGQRVTLRCSPRSGDLSVYWYQQSLDQGLQFLIQYYNGEERAKGNILERFSAQQFPDLHSELNLSSLELGDSALYFCASSVATGQAGSYTQYFGPGTRLTVL.

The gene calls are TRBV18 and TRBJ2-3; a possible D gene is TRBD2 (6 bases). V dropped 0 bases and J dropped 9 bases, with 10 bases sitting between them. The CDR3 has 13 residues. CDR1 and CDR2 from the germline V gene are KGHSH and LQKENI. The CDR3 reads CASSPPVLATQYF. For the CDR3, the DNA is TGTGCCAGCTCACCACCGGTACTAGCAACGCAGTATTTT.

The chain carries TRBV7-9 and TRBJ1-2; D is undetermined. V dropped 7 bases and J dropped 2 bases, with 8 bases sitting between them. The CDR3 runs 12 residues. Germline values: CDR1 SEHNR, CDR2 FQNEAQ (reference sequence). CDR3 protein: CASTPTNYGYTF. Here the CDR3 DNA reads TGTGCCAGCACCCCCACAAACTATGGCTACACCTTC.

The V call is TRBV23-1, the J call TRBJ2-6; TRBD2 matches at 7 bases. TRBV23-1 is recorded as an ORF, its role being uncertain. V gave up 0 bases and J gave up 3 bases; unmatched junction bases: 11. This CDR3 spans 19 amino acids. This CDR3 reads CASSQSREGRSHGANVLTF. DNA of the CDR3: TGCGCCAGCAGTCAATCTAGGGAGGGGAGGTCCCATGGGGCCAACGTCCTGACTTTC.

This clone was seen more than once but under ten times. CDR3 nucleotide sequence: TGTGCCAGCAGTGAGGACACAGGGTTAGCCACTGAAGCTTTCTTT. This encodes CASSEDTGLATEAFF. The V gene is TRBV2, the J gene TRBJ1-1; tentative D call: TRBD1 (6 bases). Trimming removed 3 bases from V and 4 bases from J, with 15 bases in between. CDR3 length: 15 amino acids. Germline V gene sequence: CDR1 SNHLY, CDR2 FYNNEI.

CDR3: CASRGTGPGELFF. The CDR3 bases are TGCGCCAGCAGAGGGACAGGGCCCGGGGAGCTGTTTTTT. This chain links TRBV5-1 with TRBJ2-2, with 9 bases matching TRBD1. The CDR3 runs 13 residues. With 5 bases clipped from V and 6 bases from J, the junction kept 2 bases outside the gene matches. CDR1 is SGHRS and CDR2 is YFSETQ in the germline V gene.

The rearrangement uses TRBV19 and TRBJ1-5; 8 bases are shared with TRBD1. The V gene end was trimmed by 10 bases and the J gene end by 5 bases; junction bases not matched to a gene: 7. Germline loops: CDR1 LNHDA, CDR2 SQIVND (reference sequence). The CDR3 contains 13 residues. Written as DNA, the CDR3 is TGTGCCACCGAAGGACAGGGCTATCAGCCCCAGCATTTT. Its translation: CATEGQGYQPQHF.

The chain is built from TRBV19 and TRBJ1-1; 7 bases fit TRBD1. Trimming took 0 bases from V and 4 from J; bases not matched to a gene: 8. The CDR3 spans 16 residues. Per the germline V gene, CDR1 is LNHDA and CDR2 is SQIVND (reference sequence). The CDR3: CASSIDDTGVSTEAFF. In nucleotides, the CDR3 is TGTGCCAGTAGTATAGATGATACAGGGGTGAGCACTGAAGCTTTCTTT.